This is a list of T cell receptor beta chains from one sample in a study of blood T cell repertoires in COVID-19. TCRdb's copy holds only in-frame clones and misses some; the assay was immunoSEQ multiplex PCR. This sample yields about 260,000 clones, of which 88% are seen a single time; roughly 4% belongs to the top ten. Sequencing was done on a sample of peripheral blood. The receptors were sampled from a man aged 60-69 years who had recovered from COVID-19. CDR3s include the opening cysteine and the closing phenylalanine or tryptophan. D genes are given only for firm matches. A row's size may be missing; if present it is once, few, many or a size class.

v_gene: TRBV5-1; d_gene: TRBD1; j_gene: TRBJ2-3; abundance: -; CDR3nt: TGCGCCAGCAGCTTGGCCCGACAGGGTAGCACAGATACGCAGTATTTT; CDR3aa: CASSLARQGSTDTQYF
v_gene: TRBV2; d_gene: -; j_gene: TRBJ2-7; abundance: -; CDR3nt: TGTGCCAGCAGTGGGGCCTCCGTTTACTTC; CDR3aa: CASSGASVYF
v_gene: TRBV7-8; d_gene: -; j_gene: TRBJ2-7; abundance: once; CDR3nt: TGTGCCAGCAGCTTACGACCGCGACAGAACGCCTACGAGCAGTACTTC; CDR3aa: CASSLRPRQNAYEQYF
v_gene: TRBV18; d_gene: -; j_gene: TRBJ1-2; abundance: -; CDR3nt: TGTGCCAGCTCTCCCGGGGGGGATGGCTACACCTTC; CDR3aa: CASSPGGDGYTF
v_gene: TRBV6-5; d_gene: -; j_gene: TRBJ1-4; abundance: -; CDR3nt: TGTGCCAGCAGCTCTGGACAGATTAATGAAAAACTGTTTTTT; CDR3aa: CASSSGQINEKLFF
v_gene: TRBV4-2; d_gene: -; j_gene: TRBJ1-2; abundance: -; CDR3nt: TGTGCCAGCAGCCAAGTTCTGGGAGTTCGGGTTGGCTACACCTTC; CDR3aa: CASSQVLGVRVGYTF
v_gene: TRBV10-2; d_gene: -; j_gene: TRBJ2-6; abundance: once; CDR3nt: TGCGCCAGCAGGGGGGCAGGGGCCAACGTCCTGACTTTC; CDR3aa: CASRGAGANVLTF
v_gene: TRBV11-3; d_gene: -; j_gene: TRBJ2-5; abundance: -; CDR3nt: TGTGCCAGCAGCTTAGAGGGTGGCAGGGGCCAAGAGACCCAGTACTTC; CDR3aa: CASSLEGGRGQETQYF
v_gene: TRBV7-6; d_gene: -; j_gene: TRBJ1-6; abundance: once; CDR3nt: TGTGCCAGCAGCTTAATAGCCGTCTCCTATAATTCACCCCTCCACTTT; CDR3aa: CASSLIAVSYNSPLHF
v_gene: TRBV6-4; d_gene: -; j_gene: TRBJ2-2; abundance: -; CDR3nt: TGTGCCAGCACCCAGGGTAAGACAGGCCCGAACACCGGGGAGCTGTTTTTT; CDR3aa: CASTQGKTGPNTGELFF
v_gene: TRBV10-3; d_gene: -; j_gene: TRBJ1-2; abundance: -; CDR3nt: TGTGCCATCAGTGATCCGGCGAGGAATGACTATGGCTACACCTTC; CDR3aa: CAISDPARNDYGYTF
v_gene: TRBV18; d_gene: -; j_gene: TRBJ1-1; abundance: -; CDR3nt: TGTGCCAGCTCAAATCGTGCCAGTAACACTGAAGCTTTCTTT; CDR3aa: CASSNRASNTEAFF
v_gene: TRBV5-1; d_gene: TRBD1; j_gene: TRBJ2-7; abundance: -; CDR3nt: TGCGCCAGCAGCTTCCTGGACAGGGAGTACTACGAGCAGTACTTC; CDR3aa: CASSFLDREYYEQYF
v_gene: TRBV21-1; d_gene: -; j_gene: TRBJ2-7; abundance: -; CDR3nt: TGTGCCAGCAGCTACCGGGACAGGGTCTCCTACGAGCAGTACTTC; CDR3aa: CASSYRDRVSYEQYF
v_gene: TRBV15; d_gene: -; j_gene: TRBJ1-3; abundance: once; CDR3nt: TGTGCCACCAGCAGACCCAGGTCGTCTGGAAACACCATATATTTT; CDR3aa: CATSRPRSSGNTIYF
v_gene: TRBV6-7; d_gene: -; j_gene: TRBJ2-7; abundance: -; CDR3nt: TGTGCCAGCAGTTTCTTTTGCACGGCGAGGGCTAACTACGAGCAGTACTTC; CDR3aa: CASSFFCTARANYEQYF
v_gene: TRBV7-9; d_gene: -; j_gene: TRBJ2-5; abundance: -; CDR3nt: TGTGCCAGCAGCCGAGGCGGGCAGGAGACCCAGTACTTC; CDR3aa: CASSRGGQETQYF
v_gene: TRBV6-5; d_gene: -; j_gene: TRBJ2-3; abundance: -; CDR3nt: TGTGCCAGCAGTTACCTGCGGGGCGGAGATACGCAGTATTTT; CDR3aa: CASSYLRGGDTQYF
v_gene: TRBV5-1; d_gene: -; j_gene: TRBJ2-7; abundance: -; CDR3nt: TGCGCCAGCAGCTTGGAAGGGGTGGGGTACGAGCAGTACTTC; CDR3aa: CASSLEGVGYEQYF
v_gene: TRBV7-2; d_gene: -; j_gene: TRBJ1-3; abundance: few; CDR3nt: TGTGCCAGCAGCTTAGCAGAGGCTGTCTCTGGAAACACCATATATTTT; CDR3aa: CASSLAEAVSGNTIYF
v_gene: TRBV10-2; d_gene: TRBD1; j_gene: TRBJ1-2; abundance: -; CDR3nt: TGCGCCAGCAGTGAGTCGAAACAGGGGTTAGCTAACTATGGCTACACCTTC; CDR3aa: CASSESKQGLANYGYTF
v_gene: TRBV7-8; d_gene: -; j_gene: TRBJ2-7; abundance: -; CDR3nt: TGTGCCAGCAGCTTAGGTCACAGGGACTACGAGCAGTACTTC; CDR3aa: CASSLGHRDYEQYF
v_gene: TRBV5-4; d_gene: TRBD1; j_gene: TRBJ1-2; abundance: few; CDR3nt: TGTGCCAGCAGCTTGGAGAGGACAGGGGTGAAGGGCTACACCTTC; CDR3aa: CASSLERTGVKGYTF
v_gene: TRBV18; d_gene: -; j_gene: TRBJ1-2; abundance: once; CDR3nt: TGTGCCAGCTCACCACAGGGGGTCTATGGCTACACCTTC; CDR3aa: CASSPQGVYGYTF
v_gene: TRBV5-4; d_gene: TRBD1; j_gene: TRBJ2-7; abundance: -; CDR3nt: TGTGCCAGCAGCAGGGGACAGTCCTCCTCCTACGAGCAGTACTTC; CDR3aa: CASSRGQSSSYEQYF
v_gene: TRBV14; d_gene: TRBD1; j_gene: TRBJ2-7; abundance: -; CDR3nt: TGTGCCAGCAGCCAAGATGAGGACAGGGGGAAGTACGAGCAGTACTTC; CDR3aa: CASSQDEDRGKYEQYF
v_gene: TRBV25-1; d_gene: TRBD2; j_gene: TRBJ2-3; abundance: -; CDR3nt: TGTGCCAGCAGTGAAGCCGGGGTGGGGGGGAGCACAGATACGCAGTATTTT; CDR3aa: CASSEAGVGGSTDTQYF
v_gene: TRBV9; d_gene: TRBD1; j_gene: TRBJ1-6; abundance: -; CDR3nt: TGTGCCAGCAGCCCGGACAGGGTCAATTCACCCCTCCACTTT; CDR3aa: CASSPDRVNSPLHF
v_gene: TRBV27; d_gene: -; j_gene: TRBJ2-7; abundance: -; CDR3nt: TGTGCCAGCAGTTATCCGGGTTCCTACGAGCAGTACTTC; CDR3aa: CASSYPGSYEQYF
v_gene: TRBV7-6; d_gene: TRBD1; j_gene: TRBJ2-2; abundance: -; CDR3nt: TGTGCCAGCAGCTCCGTCGTGCCGGACAGGGGGCGCACCGGGGAGCTGTTTTTT; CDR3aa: CASSSVVPDRGRTGELFF
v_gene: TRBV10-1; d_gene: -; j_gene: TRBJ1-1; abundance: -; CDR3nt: TGCGCCAGCAGTGAATACAGATTCATGAACACTGAAGCTTTCTTT; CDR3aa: CASSEYRFMNTEAFF
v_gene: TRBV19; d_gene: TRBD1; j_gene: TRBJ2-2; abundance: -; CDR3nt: TGTGCCAGTAGCCACCTTACAGGGGGCGGGGAGCTGTTTTTT; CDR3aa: CASSHLTGGGELFF
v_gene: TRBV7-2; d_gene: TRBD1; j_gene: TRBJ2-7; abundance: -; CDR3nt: TGTGCCAGCAGCTTATACCCGGGGACAGCCTACGAGCAGTACTTC; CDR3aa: CASSLYPGTAYEQYF
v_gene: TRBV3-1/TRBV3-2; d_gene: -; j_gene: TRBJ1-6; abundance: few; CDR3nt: TGTGCCAGCAGCCAAGATTGGGCAGTAAATTCACCCCTCCACTTT; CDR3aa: CASSQDWAVNSPLHF
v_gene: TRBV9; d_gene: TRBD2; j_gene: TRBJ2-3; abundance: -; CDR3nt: TGTGCCAGCAGCGTAGTGACTAGCGGGGCGGCAGATACGCAGTATTTT; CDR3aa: CASSVVTSGAADTQYF
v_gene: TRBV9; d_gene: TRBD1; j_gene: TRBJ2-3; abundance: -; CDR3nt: TGTGCCAGCAGCTCGGACAGGGTCACAGATACGCAGTATTTT; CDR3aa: CASSSDRVTDTQYF
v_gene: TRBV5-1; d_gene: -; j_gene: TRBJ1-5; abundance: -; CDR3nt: TGCGCCAGCAGGATGGAGGCGGGGGATCAGCCCCAGCATTTT; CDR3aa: CASRMEAGDQPQHF
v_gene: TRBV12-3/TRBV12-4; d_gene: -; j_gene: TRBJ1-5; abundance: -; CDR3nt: TGTGCCAGCAGTTTCGGAGTTCATCAGCCCCAGCATTTT; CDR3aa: CASSFGVHQPQHF
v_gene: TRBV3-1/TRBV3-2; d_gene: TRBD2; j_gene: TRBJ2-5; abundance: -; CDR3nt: TGTGCCAGCAGCCAACCCCCGGTTCCGGGACTAGCGGGGGGCCGTCAGCAATTGACCCAGTACTTC; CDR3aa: CASSQPPVPGLAGGRQQLTQYF
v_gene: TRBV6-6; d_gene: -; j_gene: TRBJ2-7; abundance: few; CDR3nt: TGTGCCAGCCGGACTGAGTCCTACGAGCAGTACTTC; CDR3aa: CASRTESYEQYF
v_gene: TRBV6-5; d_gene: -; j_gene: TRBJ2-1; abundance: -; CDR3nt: TGTGCCAGCAGCCCCGTAATACTGTCGTATGAGCAGTTCTTC; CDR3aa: CASSPVILSYEQFF
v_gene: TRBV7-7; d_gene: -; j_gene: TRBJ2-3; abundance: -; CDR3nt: TGTGCTAGCAGCAAGACTGACACAGATACGCAGTATTTT; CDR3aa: CASSKTDTDTQYF
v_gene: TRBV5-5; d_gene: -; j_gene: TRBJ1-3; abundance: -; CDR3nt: TGTGCCAGCAGTAGAGGGCCCGGGGGAGAAGGAAACACCATATATTTT; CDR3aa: CASSRGPGGEGNTIYF
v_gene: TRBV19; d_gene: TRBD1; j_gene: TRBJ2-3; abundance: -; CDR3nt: TGTGCCAGTAGTCACTCCGGGACAGGGGCCACAGATACGCAGTATTTT; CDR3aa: CASSHSGTGATDTQYF
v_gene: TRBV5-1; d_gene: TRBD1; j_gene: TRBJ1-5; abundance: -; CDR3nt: TGCGCCAGCAGCTTCGGGGACAGCGAGAATCAGCCCCAGCATTTT; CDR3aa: CASSFGDSENQPQHF
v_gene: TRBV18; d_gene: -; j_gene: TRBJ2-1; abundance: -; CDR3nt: TGTGCCAGCTCGGGGCTAGGGGGGGCCTACAATGAGCAGTTCTTC; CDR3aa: CASSGLGGAYNEQFF
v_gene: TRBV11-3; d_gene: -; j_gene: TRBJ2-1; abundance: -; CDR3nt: TGTGCCAGCAGCTTAGAACCTAGCCCCGAGCAGTTCTTC; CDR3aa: CASSLEPSPEQFF
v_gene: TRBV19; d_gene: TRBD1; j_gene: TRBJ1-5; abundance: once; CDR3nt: TGTGCCAGTAGCGGAGGGGGCAGGGGACCAGATCAGCCCCAGCATTTT; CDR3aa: CASSGGGRGPDQPQHF
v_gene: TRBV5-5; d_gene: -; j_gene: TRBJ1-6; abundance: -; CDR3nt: TGTGCCAGCAGCCTGGGGTTGCGGCCCAATTCACCCCTCCACTTT; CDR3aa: CASSLGLRPNSPLHF
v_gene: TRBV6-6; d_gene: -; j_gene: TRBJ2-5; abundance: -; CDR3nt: TGTGCCAGCTCTTCGGGAAAAGAGACCCAGTACTTC; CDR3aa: CASSSGKETQYF
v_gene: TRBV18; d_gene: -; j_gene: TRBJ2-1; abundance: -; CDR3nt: TGTGCCAGCTCACCGAGCCCCATCGTGGATGAGCAGTTCTTC; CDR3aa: CASSPSPIVDEQFF
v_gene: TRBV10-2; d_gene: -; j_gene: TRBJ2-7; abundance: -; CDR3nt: TGCGCCAGCAGTGAGTCTAGCGGTAATGTCTACGAGCAGTACTTC; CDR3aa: CASSESSGNVYEQYF
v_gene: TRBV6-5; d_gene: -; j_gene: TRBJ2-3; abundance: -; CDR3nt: TGTGCCAGCAGTTACTCTTCGTCTTCTACAGATACGCAGTATTTT; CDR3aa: CASSYSSSSTDTQYF
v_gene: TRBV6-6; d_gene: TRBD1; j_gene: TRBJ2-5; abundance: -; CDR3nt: TGTGCCAGCAGTCAATCGCTAGGGGGCGGAGGCGGGGAGACCCAGTACTTC; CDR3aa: CASSQSLGGGGGETQYF
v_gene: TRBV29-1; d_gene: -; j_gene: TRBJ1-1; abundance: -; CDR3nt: TGCAGCGTAGGGGTTTCAGGGGCCCAGAACACTGAAGCTTTCTTT; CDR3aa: CSVGVSGAQNTEAFF
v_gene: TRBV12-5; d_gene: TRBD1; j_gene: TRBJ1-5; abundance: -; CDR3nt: TGTGCTAGTGGTTTGGGGGGACAGGCAAAAAGCAATCAGCCCCAGCATTTT; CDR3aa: CASGLGGQAKSNQPQHF
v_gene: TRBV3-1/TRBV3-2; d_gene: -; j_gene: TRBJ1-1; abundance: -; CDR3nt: TGTGCCAGCAGCCACTTCGACAGGCGCCGTTACACTGAAGCTTTCTTT; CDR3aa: CASSHFDRRRYTEAFF
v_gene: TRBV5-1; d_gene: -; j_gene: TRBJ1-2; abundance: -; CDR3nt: TGCGCCAGCAGCTTGGTCAGGGACTATGGCTACACCTTC; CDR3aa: CASSLVRDYGYTF
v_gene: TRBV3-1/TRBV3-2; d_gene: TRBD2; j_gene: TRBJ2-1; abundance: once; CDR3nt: TGTGCCAGCAGCCTGAGGACTAGCGGGATTAATGAGCAGTTCTTC; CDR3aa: CASSLRTSGINEQFF